Below, 8 T cell receptor beta chains from the same sample are listed, as sequenced in a study of blood T cell repertoires in COVID-19. Profiling relied on immunoSEQ multiplex PCR, and the TCRdb table lists in-frame clones only, not all of them. The sample consists of about 170,000 clones, 65% to 90% of them appearing once. Input material: PBMCs or T cells enriched from blood (not recorded which). The receptors come from a man between 50 and 59 years old who had recovered from COVID-19.

This chain joins TRBV30 and TRBJ1-5, with D possibly TRBD1 on 6 matching bases. This CDR3 spans 14 amino acids. Germline CDR1 reads GTSNPN; CDR2 reads SVGIG (reference sequence). The V gene lost 0 bases and the J gene lost 7 bases, with 13 bases spanning the gap. The CDR3 coding sequence is TGTGCCTGGAGTGTACCCGGGGGGCAACAGCCCCAGCATTTT. Translating gives CAWSVPGGQQPQHF.

The chain couples TRBV12-3 or TRBV12-4 to TRBJ2-7, with D unclear. The CDR3 sequence is 12 residues long. Trimming took off 8 bases at V and 4 bases at J, with 12 bases between the two ends. Written as DNA, the CDR3 is TGTGCCAGCGGCCTAACTAAATACGAGCAGTACTTC. Amino acids: CASGLTKYEQYF.

The V call is TRBV9, the J call TRBJ2-3; D perhaps matches TRBD2 (7 bases). Germline CDR1 reads SGDLS; CDR2 reads YYNGEE. V was clipped by 3 bases and J by 6 bases, with 14 bases between them. The CDR3 totals 14 residues. DNA for the CDR3: TGTGCCAGCAGCGCTGGACTAGGGGGGGATACGCAGTATTTT. Translation: CASSAGLGGDTQYF.

This clone was picked up one time. V is TRBV27 and J is TRBJ1-5; D remains ambiguous. Looked up from germline, CDR1 is MNHEY and CDR2 is SMNVEV (reference sequence). V was pared by 2 bases and J by 5 bases, with 7 bases between. The CDR3 covers 13 residues. CDR3 DNA sequence: TGTGCCAGCAGTTTACAGATGGATCAGCCCCAGCATTTT. Its translation is CASSLQMDQPQHF.

The J gene is TRBJ2-5, the V gene TRBV10-3, with 9 bases aligning to TRBD2. Per the germline V gene, CDR1 is ENHRY and CDR2 is SYGVKD. The CDR3 is 12 residues long. V lost 10 bases, J lost 3 bases, and 3 bases stayed unmatched. In nucleotides, the CDR3 is TGTGCCACAGCGGGGGGCAAAGAGACCCAGTACTTC. Amino acids: CATAGGKETQYF.

This chain's CDR3 is CASSGGQGFNYGYTF. CDR3 nucleotide sequence: TGTGCCAGCAGTGGCGGACAGGGATTTAACTATGGCTACACCTTC. The J gene is TRBJ1-2, the V gene TRBV25-1; 8 bases align to TRBD1. Looked up from germline, CDR1 is MGHDK and CDR2 is SYGVNS. CDR3 length: 15 amino acids. V lost 4 bases to trimming and J lost 1 base; unmatched junction nucleotides: 5.

V usage is TRBV4-2 and J usage is TRBJ1-2, with no clear D. The V gene's germline CDR1 is LGHNA and CDR2 YNFKEQ. CDR3 length: 15 residues. The ends were cut back, 1 base at V and 2 bases at J, with 11 bases in the middle. CDR3: CASSQGDTMNYGYTF. CDR3 bases: TGTGCCAGCAGCCAAGGTGACACGATGAACTATGGCTACACCTTC.

The V call is TRBV6-5, the J call TRBJ2-5; a weak D match, TRBD2 (5 bases). Germline CDR1 is MNHEY and CDR2 is SVGAGI. Between the trimmed V and J ends, which lost 8 bases and 5 bases, there was a span of 18 bases. The CDR3 is 14 residues long. The CDR3 region is CASFSGMVTETQYF. The CDR3 nucleotides are TGTGCCAGCTTCTCCGGGATGGTTACGGAGACCCAGTACTTC.